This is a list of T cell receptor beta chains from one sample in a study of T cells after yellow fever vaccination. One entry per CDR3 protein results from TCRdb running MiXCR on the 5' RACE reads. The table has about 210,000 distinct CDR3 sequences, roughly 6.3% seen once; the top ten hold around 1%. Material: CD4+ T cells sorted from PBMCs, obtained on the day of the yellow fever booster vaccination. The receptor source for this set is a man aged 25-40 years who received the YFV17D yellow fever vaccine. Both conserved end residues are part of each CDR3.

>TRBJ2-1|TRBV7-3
CASSLRLRDEQFF
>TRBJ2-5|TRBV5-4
CASSLGGTAETQYF
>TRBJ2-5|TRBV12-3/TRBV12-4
CASSLKPQTQYF
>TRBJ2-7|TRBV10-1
CASSVDRNYEQYF
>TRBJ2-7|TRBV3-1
CASSPTGGILYEQYF
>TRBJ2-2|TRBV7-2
CASSPSQAGELFF
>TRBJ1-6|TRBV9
CASSVGGHNSPLHF
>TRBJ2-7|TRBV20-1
CSARGLGVSYEQYF
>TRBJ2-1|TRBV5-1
CASSLEKGRGKVEFNEQFF
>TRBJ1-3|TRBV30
CAWSGHRGNTIYF
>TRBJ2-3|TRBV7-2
CASSTESQDTQYF
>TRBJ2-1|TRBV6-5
CASSYSIPGRNEQFF
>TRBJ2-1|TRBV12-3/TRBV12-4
CATTNVNEQFF
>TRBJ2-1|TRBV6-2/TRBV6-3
CASVLDRIYNEQFF
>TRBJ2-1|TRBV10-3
CAIRGQGSYNEQFF
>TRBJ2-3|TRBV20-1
CSAREGPGTDTQYF
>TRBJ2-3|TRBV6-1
CASSEGHASDTQYF
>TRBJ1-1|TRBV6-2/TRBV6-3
CASSYSTEAFF
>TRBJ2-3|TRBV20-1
CSALTSAGVTDTQYF
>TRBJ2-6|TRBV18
CATSGANVLTF
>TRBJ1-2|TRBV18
CASSPTGGYGGYTF
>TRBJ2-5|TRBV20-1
CSATVETETQYF
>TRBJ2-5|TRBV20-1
CSAGHHQETQYF
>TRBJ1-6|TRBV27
CASSPSSYNSPLHF
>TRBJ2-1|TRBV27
CASSPERVSSYNEQFF
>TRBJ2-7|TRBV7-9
CASSSGSGFYEQYF
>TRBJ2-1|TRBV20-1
CCARAPGLKSYNEQFF